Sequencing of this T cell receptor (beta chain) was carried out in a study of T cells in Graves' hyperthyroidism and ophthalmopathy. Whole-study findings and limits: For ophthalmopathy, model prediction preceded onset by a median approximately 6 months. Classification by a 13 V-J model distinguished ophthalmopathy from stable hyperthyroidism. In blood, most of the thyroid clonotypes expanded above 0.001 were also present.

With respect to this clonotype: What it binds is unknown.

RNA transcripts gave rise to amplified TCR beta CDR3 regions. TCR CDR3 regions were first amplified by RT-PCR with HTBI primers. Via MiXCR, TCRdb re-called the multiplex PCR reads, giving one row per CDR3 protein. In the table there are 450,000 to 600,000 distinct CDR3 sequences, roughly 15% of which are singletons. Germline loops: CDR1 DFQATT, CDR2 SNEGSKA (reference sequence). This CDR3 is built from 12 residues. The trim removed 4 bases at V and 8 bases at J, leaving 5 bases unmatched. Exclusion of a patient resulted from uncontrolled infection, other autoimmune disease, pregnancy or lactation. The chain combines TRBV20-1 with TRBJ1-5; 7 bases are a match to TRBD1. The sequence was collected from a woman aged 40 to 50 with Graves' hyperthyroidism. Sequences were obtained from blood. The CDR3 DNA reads TGCAGTGCTAAACAGGGGTTGGAGCCCCAGCATTTT. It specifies CSAKQGLEPQHF.